The following is a TCR beta chain sequence with its context. This sample is drawn from a study of blood T cell repertoires in COVID-19. Using immunoSEQ multiplex PCR, the repertoire was profiled, and TCRdb retains in-frame clones only, with some absent. The profile shows approximately 190,000 clones, 75% to 90% of them singletons. The CDR3 runs to 13 residues. Trimming took 6 bases from V and 5 from J; bases not matched to a gene: 7. The germline CDR1 and CDR2 sequences are LNHDA and SQIVND (reference sequence). The TCR comes from a woman between 35 and 50 years old with acute or convalescent COVID-19. The sequencing input was peripheral blood. The genes are TRBV19 and TRBJ2-7; TRBD1 agrees at 7 bases. The CDR3 DNA is TGTGCCAGTAGCGACAGGGTGTTGGACGAGCAGTACTTC. Translating gives CASSDRVLDEQYF. Combining the CDR3 with reference TRBV19 and TRBJ2-7 gives the whole variable domain DGGITQSPKYLFRKEGQNVTLSCEQNLNHDAMYWYRQDPGQGLRLIYYSQIVNDFQKGDIAEGYSVSREKKESFPLTVTSAQKNPTAFYLCASSDRVLDEQYFGPGTRLTVT.